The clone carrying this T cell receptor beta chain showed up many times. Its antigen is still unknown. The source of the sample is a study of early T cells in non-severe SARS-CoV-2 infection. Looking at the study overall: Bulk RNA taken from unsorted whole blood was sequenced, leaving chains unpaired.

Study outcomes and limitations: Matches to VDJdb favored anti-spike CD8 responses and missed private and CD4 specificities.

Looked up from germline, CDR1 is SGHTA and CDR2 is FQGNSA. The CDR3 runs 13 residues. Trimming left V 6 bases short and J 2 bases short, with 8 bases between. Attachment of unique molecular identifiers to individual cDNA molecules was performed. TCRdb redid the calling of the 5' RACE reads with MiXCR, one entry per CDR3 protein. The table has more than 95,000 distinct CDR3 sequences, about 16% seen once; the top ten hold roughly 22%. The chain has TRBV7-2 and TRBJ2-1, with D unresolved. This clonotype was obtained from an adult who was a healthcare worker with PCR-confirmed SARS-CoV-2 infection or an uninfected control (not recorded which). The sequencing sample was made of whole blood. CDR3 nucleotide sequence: TGTGCCAGCAGTGTGGCAACCTACAATGAGCAGTTCTTC. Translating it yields CASSVATYNEQFF.